This record concerns one T cell receptor beta chain sequence. Assay used: immunoSEQ multiplex PCR; TCRdb lists only in-frame clones, some missing. The sample lists about 680,000 clones, about 89% seen once, with approximately 1.5% in the top ten. This CDR3 spans 15 amino acids. The J segment lost 8 bases and the V segment lost 0 bases, leaving 5 bases of the junction unmatched. Germline V gene sequence: CDR1 SGDLS, CDR2 YYNGEE. This sample stems from a study of Ad26.COV2.S vaccination and SARS-CoV-2 variants. Background on the study: Donor was one of the participants in the Ad26.COV2.S arm of the COV1001 trial. Intramuscular Ad26.COV2.S at 5x10^10 or 1x10^11 viral particles.

Treatment noted: approximately 18 received Ad26.COV2.S at low or high dose, single or two shots; roughly five received placebo; per-sample allocation not given. Material that was analyzed had been drawn on day 63 after the first vaccine or placebo injection. The rearrangement links TRBV9 to TRBJ2-1; TRBD2 agrees at 10 bases. The TCR was taken from a person aged 18-60 years who received the Ad26.COV2.S COVID-19 vaccine or a placebo. The sample consisted of peripheral blood, taken in a trial of Ad26.COV2.S vaccine versus placebo. This chain's CDR3 is CASSVELAGVYEQFF. The CDR3 region has the DNA TGTGCCAGCAGCGTAGAGCTAGCGGGGGTCTATGAGCAGTTCTTC.